This T cell receptor (beta chain) was identified during a study of blood T cells in healthy people across ages. Broader study findings: Diversity was estimated from one million T cells, and these estimates were considered underestimates. Possibly, changes in expanded clonotypes were confounded because donor CMV status was unknown.

Trimming took 1 base from V and 1 from J, leaving 11 bases between them. Germline CDR1 reads LGHDT; CDR2 reads YNNKEL (reference sequence). The CDR3 sequence is 16 residues long. Primers used in a second PCR of about 6 to 11 cycles were a sample-barcoded 5' primer and a J-beta primer mix. Via MiXCR, TCRdb re-called the 5' RACE reads, giving one row per CDR3 protein. The sample records hundreds of thousands of distinct CDR3 sequences, around 32% being singletons. This clonotype was observed many times. What it recognizes is unknown. This clonotype originated in a woman of 80 years or more in good health. The sample was blood. The rearrangement uses TRBV3-1 and TRBJ2-1; D possibly corresponds to TRBD1 (5 bases). The DNA of the CDR3 is TGTGCCAGCAGCCAAGTTGGTCAGGGATCCTACAATGAGCAGTTCTTC. This codes for CASSQVGQGSYNEQFF.